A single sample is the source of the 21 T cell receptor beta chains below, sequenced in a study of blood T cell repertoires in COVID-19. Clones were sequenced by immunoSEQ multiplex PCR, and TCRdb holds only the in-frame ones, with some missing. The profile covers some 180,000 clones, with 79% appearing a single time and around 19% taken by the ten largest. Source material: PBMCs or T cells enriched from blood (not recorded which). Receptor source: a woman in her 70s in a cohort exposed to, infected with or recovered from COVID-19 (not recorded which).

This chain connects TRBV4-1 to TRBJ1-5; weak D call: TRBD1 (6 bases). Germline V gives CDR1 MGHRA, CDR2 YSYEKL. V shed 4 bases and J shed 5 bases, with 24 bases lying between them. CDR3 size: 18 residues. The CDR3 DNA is TGCGCCAGCAGCCTCTTTCCGGCGCGACAAGGGGGATATCAGCCCCAGCATTTT. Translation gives CASSLFPARQGGYQPQHF.

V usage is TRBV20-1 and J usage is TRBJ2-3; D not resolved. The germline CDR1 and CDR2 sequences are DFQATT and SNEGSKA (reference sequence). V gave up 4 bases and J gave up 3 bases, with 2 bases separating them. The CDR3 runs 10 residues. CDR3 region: CSAITDTQYF. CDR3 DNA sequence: TGCAGTGCTATAACAGATACGCAGTATTTT.

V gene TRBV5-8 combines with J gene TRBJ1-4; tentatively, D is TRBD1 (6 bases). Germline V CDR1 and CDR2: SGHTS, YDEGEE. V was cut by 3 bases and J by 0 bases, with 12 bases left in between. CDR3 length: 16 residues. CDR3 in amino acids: CASSSRDISTNEKLFF. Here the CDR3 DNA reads TGTGCCAGCAGCTCTCGGGACATTTCAACTAATGAAAAACTGTTTTTT.

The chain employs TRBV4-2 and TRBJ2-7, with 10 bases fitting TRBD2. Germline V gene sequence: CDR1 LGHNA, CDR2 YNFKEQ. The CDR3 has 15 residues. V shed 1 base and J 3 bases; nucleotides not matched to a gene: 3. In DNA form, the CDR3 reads TGTGCCAGCAGCCAAGGCCCTAGCGGGAGCTACGAGCAGTACTTC. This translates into CASSQGPSGSYEQYF.

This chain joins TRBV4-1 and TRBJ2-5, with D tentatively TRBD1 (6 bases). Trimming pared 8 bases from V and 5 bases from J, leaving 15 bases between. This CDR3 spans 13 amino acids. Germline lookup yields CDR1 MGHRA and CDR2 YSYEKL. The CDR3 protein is CASGKQGTETQYF. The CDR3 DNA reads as TGCGCCAGCGGCAAACAGGGAACGGAGACCCAGTACTTC.

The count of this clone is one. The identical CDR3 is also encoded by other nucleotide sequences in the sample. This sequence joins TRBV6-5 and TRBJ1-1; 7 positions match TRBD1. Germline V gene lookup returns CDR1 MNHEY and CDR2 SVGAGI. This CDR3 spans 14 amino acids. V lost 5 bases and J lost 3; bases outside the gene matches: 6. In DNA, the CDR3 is TGTGCCAGCAGTCTTACAGGGGCCTACACTGAAGCTTTCTTT. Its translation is CASSLTGAYTEAFF.

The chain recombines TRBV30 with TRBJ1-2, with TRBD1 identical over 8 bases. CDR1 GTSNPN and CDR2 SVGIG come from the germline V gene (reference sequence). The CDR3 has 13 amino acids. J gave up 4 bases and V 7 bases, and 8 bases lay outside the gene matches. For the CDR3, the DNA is TGTGCCTTAACAGGGGGAACCAGCTATGGCTACACCTTC. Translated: CALTGGTSYGYTF.

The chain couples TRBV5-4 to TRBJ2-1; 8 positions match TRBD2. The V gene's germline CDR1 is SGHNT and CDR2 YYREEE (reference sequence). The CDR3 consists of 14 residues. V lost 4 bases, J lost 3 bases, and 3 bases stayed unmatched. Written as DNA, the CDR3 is TGTGCCAGCAGCCCCAGCGGGGGCTACAATGAGCAGTTCTTC. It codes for CASSPSGGYNEQFF.

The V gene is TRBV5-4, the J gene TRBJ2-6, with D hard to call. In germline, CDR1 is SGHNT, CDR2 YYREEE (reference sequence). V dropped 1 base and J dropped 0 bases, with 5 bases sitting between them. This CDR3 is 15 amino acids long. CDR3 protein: CASSLSSSGANVLTF. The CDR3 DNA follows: TGTGCCAGCAGCTTGTCGAGCTCTGGGGCCAACGTCCTGACTTTC.

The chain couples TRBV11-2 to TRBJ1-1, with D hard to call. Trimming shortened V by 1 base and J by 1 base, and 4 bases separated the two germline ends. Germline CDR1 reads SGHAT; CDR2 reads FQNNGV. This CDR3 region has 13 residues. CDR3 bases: TGTGCCAGCAGCTTAGCCAGGAACACTGAAGCTTTCTTT. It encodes CASSLARNTEAFF.

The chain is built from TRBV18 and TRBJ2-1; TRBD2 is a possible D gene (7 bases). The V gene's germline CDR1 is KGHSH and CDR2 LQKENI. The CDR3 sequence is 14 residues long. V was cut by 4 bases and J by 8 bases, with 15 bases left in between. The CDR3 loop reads CASSQGGPLDEQFF. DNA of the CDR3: TGTGCCAGCTCACAGGGGGGGCCTCTCGATGAGCAGTTCTTC.

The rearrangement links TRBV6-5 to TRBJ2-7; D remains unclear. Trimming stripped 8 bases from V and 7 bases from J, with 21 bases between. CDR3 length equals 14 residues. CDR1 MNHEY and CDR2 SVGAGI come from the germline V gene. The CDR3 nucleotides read TGTGCCAGCGACTTCTACATACCCCCCGTGGAGCAGTACTTC. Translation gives CASDFYIPPVEQYF.

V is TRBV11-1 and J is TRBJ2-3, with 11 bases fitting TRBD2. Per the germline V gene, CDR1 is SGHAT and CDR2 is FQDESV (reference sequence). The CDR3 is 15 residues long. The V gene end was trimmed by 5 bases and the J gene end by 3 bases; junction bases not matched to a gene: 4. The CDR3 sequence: CASSPLAGETDTQYF. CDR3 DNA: TGTGCCAGCAGCCCACTAGCGGGAGAGACAGATACGCAGTATTTT.

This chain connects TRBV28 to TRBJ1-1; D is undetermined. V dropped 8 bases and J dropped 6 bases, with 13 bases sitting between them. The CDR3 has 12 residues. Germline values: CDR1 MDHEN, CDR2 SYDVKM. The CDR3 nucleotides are TGTGCCAGCGGGCGAGGGCCGCCTGAAGCTTTCTTT. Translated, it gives CASGRGPPEAFF.

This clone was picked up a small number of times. CDR3 bases: TGCGCCAGCAGTGGTGTCTCAGGACTGGCGAACACTGAAGCTTTCTTT. Residues: CASSGVSGLANTEAFF. The J gene is TRBJ1-1, the V gene TRBV10-2, with unresolved D. This CDR3 is built from 16 residues. V lost 4 bases and J 1 base, leaving 16 bases between the germline ends. CDR1 is WSHSY and CDR2 is SAAADI in the germline V gene.

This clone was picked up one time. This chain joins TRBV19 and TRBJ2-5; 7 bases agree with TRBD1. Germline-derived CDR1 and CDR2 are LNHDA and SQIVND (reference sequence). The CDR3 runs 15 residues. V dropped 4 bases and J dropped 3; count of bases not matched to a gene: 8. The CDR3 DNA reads TGTGCCAGTAGTAAGGGGGACAGAGGGGAAGAGACCCAGTACTTC. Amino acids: CASSKGDRGEETQYF.

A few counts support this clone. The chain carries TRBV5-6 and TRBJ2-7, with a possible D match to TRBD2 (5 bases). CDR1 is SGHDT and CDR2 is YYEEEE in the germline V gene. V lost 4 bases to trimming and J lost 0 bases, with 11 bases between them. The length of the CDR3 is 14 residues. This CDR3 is CASSRSGISYEQYF. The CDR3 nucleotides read TGTGCCAGCAGCCGATCCGGGATCTCCTACGAGCAGTACTTC.

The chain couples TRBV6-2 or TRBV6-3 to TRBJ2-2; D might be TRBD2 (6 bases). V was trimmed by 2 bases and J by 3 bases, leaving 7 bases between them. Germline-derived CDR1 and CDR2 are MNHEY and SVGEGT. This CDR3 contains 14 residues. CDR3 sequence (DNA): TGTGCCAGCAGTTACAGGGAGGACACCGGGGAGCTGTTTTTT. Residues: CASSYREDTGELFF.

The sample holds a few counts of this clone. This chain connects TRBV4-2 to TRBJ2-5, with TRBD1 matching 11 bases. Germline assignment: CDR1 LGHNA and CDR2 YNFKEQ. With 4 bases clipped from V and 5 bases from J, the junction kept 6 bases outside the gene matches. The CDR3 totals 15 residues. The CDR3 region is CASSPGTGGMETQYF. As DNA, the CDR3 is TGTGCCAGCAGCCCGGGGACAGGGGGGATGGAGACCCAGTACTTC.

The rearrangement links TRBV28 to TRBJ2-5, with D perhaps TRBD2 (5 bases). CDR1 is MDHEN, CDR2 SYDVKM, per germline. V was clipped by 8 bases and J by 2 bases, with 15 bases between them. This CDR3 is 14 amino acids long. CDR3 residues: CASSPYPGQETQYF. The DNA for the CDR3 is TGTGCCAGCTCCCCATACCCGGGGCAAGAGACCCAGTACTTC.

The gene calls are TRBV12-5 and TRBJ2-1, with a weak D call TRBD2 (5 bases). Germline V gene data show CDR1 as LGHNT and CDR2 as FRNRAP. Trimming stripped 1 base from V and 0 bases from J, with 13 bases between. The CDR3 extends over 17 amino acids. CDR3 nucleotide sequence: TGTGCTAGTGGTTTGGCGAGACTGGGGAGCTCCTACAATGAGCAGTTCTTC. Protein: CASGLARLGSSYNEQFF.